A selection of T cell receptor beta chains follows, all from one sample in a study of vaccination effects on CD4 cells after COVID-19. Using immunoSEQ multiplex PCR, the repertoire was profiled, and TCRdb retains in-frame clones only, with some absent. Altogether about 74,000 clones are present, approximately 77% being singletons, with the ten largest covering under 2.5%. Their antigens remain unidentified. Source: CD4+ T cells from PBMCs cultured without peptide, taken before COVID-19 vaccination. These receptors were obtained from a human donor who received a COVID-19 vaccine. Both conserved end residues are part of each CDR3. D genes are given only for firm matches. The listing skips clone size in some rows; elsewhere it reads once, few, many or a size class.

NA | 13 | NA | TRBJ1-5 | TRBV12-3/TRBV12-4 | TGTGCCAGCGCCCAGGGGCGGAATCAGCCCCAGCATTTT | CASAQGRNQPQHF
TRBD2 | 19 | NA | TRBJ2-1 | TRBV6-1 | TGTGCCAGCAGTGTCCTCCATATGACTAGCGGGGGGGCCTCGAATGAGCAGTTCTTC | CASSVLHMTSGGASNEQFF
TRBD1 | 15 | NA | TRBJ1-2 | TRBV19 | TGTGCCAGTACCGACAGGGTGCTTGGTAACTATGGCTACACCTTC | CASTDRVLGNYGYTF
TRBD2 | 17 | NA | TRBJ2-1 | TRBV18 | TGTGCCAGCTCACCATATAGAAGCGGGAGAACCTACAATGAGCAGTTCTTC | CASSPYRSGRTYNEQFF
NA | 11 | NA | TRBJ1-2 | TRBV5-6 | TGTGCCAGCAGAGGCCCGTATGGCTACACCTTC | CASRGPYGYTF
NA | 14 | once | TRBJ1-2 | TRBV5-6 | TGTGCCAGCAGCTTGGTGGGGGGGGCTGGAGGCTACACCTTC | CASSLVGGAGGYTF
TRBD1 | 15 | NA | TRBJ1-5 | TRBV5-1 | TGCGCCAGCAGCGATGGAACAGGGGGGGGTCAGCCCCAGCATTTT | CASSDGTGGGQPQHF
NA | 12 | NA | TRBJ1-5 | TRBV29-1 | TGCAGCGTTGGGGAGGGTGGTCAGCCCCAGCATTTT | CSVGEGGQPQHF
NA | 12 | once | TRBJ1-2 | TRBV24-1 | TGTGCCACCAGGGATCCGGGACTTGGCTACACCTTC | CATRDPGLGYTF
NA | 14 | NA | TRBJ1-6 | TRBV7-9 | TGTGCCAGCAGCTTAGACGGGACGAATTCACCCCTCCACTTT | CASSLDGTNSPLHF